Each of the 8 T cell receptor beta chains below was sequenced from the same sample in a study of identical twins. MiXCR, run by TCRdb on the 5' RACE reads, gives a single entry per CDR3 protein. Here the sample spans 400,000 to 550,000 distinct CDR3 sequences, roughly 26% being singletons. A further study also used this sample, focusing on T cells expressing NK-cell markers.

The sample taken for sequencing was CD4+ T cells sorted from blood. The source of these receptors is a woman between 18 and 29 years old in good health.

The chain joins TRBV18 to TRBJ1-2; D ambiguous. The V end was cut by 5 bases, the J end by 2 bases, with 9 bases between. CDR3 length equals 13 residues. CDR1 and CDR2 from the germline V gene are KGHSH and LQKENI. DNA for the CDR3: TGTGCCAGCTCAAGGTCGGGGAACTATGGCTACACCTTC. Its translation: CASSRSGNYGYTF.

This clonotype showed up just a few times. This chain connects TRBV11-3 to TRBJ2-7; D is tentatively TRBD1 or TRBD2 (5 bases each). The ends were cut back, 0 bases at V and 4 bases at J, with 13 bases in the middle. CDR1 is SGHNT and CDR2 is YENEEA in the germline V gene. The CDR3 has 15 amino acids. As DNA, the CDR3 is TGTGCCAGCAGCTTAGAGTTTGGGGGTACTTACGAGCAGTACTTC. Its protein product is CASSLEFGGTYEQYF.

The genes are TRBV7-8 and TRBJ2-7; D not resolved. The CDR3 length is 12 residues. Germline lookup yields CDR1 SGHVS and CDR2 FQNEAQ. V gave up 5 bases and J gave up 5 bases, with 10 bases separating them. CDR3 DNA: TGTGCCAGCAGCCTCTCGATAAACGAGCAGTACTTC. This translates into CASSLSINEQYF.

The chain carries TRBV12-5 and TRBJ2-5, with D tentatively TRBD2 (7 bases). CDR3 size: 15 residues. From germline, CDR1 is LGHNT and CDR2 FRNRAP. The ends were cut back, 0 bases at V and 6 bases at J, with 14 bases in the middle. The CDR3 loop is CASGLVSRGAKTQYF. The CDR3, as DNA: TGTGCTAGTGGTTTGGTATCTCGGGGGGCCAAGACCCAGTACTTC.

This rearrangement joins TRBV7-9 to TRBJ2-3; D possibly corresponds to TRBD2 (5 bases). This CDR3 comprises 14 residues. Germline assignment: CDR1 SEHNR and CDR2 FQNEAQ (reference sequence). Trimming took off 2 bases at V and 6 bases at J, with 12 bases between the two ends. CDR3 sequence reads: CASSLSGPEDTQYF. The CDR3, as DNA: TGTGCCAGCAGCTTAAGCGGCCCCGAGGATACGCAGTATTTT.

There are a few counts of this clonotype. This chain joins TRBV5-1 and TRBJ1-1, with D perhaps matching TRBD1 (5 bases). This CDR3 has 16 residues. The germline V gene encodes CDR1 SGHRS and CDR2 YFSETQ. V lost 5 bases and J 2 bases, leaving 19 bases between the germline ends. The DNA of the CDR3 is TGCGCCAGCAGGCTTTCAGACAGTCAATTAAACACTGAAGCTTTCTTT. Residues: CASRLSDSQLNTEAFF.

The J gene is TRBJ1-1, the V gene TRBV12-3 or TRBV12-4; D possibly corresponds to TRBD1 (5 bases). The ends were cut back, 8 bases at V and 0 bases at J, with 19 bases in the middle. This CDR3 has 16 amino acids. In DNA, the CDR3 is TGTGCCAGCTCCCAACGGGGGGGGATCATGAACACTGAAGCTTTCTTT. Protein product: CASSQRGGIMNTEAFF.

CDR3 residues: CASSPRTSLHEQFF. For the CDR3, the DNA is TGTGCCAGCAGCCCCCGGACTAGCTTGCATGAGCAGTTCTTC. The chain carries TRBV7-9 and TRBJ2-1; TRBD2 aligns across 8 bases. The germline CDR1 and CDR2 sequences are SEHNR and FQNEAQ (reference sequence). With 5 bases clipped from V and 8 bases from J, the junction kept 8 bases outside the gene matches. This CDR3 has 14 amino acids.